This T cell receptor beta chain was captured by sequencing in a study of OX40 agonist ivuxolimab in advanced cancers. Overall study context: Partial responses occurred in Three dose-escalation patients, one with hepatocellular carcinoma and two with cutaneous melanoma.

The CDR3 runs to 13 residues. The V gene's germline CDR1 is KGHSH and CDR2 LQKENI. The V and J ends lost 0 bases and 7 bases respectively, with 9 bases between them. As for this clone: What it binds is not known.

Regarding the study as a whole: CD4+ and CD8+ T cells in blood underwent clonal expansion by week 6 at 0.1 to 3.0 mg/kg.

Assay used: immunoSEQ multiplex PCR; TCRdb lists only in-frame clones, some missing. The sample includes over 20,000 clones, 76% of them seen just once. This rearrangement joins TRBV18 to TRBJ1-2; no clear D. This sample comprised CD4+ or CD8+ T cells sorted from blood, obtained in a trial of the OX40 agonist ivuxolimab. The clonotype was recovered from an adult with an advanced solid tumor such as melanoma, head and neck, liver or kidney cancer. The CDR3 sequence is CASSPPQDAGYTF. The CDR3 DNA is TGTGCCAGCTCACCACCGCAGGATGCTGGCTACACCTTC.